This passage covers 9 T cell receptor beta chains from one sample sequenced in a study of shared clonotypes between healthy human individuals. Produced via immunoSEQ multiplex PCR; TCRdb's table is partial and in-frame only. The profile covers approximately 1.9 million clones, with just under 95% appearing a single time and around 1.7% taken by the ten largest. The naive CD8 population came from CD45RO-negative cells selected for CCR7, without terminally differentiated effector memory CD45RA+ cells. Sample: naive CD8+ T cells from PBMCs. The receptors shown here come from a man aged 18 to 30 in good health. Some clones in this sample may be carry-over from other donors' samples.

This chain joins TRBV19 and TRBJ1-5, with 8 positions matching TRBD1. Germline assignment: CDR1 LNHDA and CDR2 SQIVND (reference sequence). The CDR3 has 14 residues. Trimming took 7 bases from V and 8 from J; bases not matched to a gene: 10. The CDR3 loop reads CASTATGGREPQHF. Here the CDR3 DNA reads TGTGCCAGTACCGCTACAGGGGGAAGGGAGCCCCAGCATTTT.

The rearrangement uses TRBV27 and TRBJ1-1; unclear D gene. This CDR3 region has 14 residues. Germline CDR1 MNHEY, CDR2 SMNVEV (reference sequence). The V end lost 4 bases, the J end lost 2 bases, and 11 bases lay between the germline ends. This CDR3 reads CASSSLVGNTEAFF. The CDR3 DNA reads as TGTGCCAGCAGTTCCCTAGTGGGAAACACTGAAGCTTTCTTT.

The V and J genes are TRBV13 and TRBJ2-4; the D is unclear. The CDR3 has 13 residues. The ends were cut back, 6 bases at V and 0 bases at J, with 6 bases in the middle. Germline CDR1 and CDR2: PRHDT and FYEKMQ (reference sequence). The CDR3 loop is CASSGLAKNIQYF. The CDR3 bases are TGTGCCAGCAGTGGATTAGCCAAAAACATTCAGTACTTC.

The rearrangement joins TRBV28 to TRBJ2-5, with TRBD2 matching over 10 bases. This CDR3 has 15 residues. Germline CDR1 MDHEN, CDR2 SYDVKM. With V trimmed by 7 bases and J by 0 bases, 5 bases remained unmatched. The CDR3 spells CASKFGLADQETQYF. The CDR3 coding sequence is TGTGCCAGCAAATTTGGACTAGCGGACCAAGAGACCCAGTACTTC.

The chain carries TRBV6-1 and TRBJ2-7; D unresolved. Between the trimmed V and J ends, which lost 1 base and 3 bases, there was a span of 16 bases. Per germline, CDR1 MNHNS and CDR2 SASEGT. The CDR3 consists of 16 residues. CDR3 protein: CASSEDEAEPFYEQYF. In DNA, the CDR3 is TGTGCCAGCAGTGAAGATGAGGCGGAGCCGTTCTACGAGCAGTACTTC.

On this clone itself: Distinct nucleotide sequences in the sample also encode this CDR3. The V gene is TRBV5-6, the J gene TRBJ1-1; 7 bases agree with TRBD1. Germline-derived CDR1 and CDR2 are SGHDT and YYEEEE. CDR3 size: 15 residues. Trimming took 4 bases from V and 2 from J; bases not matched to a gene: 8. CDR3 protein: CASSLAGTANTEAFF. The CDR3 DNA reads as TGTGCCAGCAGCCTCGCTGGGACAGCTAACACTGAAGCTTTCTTT.

The chain combines TRBV5-1 with TRBJ2-3; perhaps TRBD2 as D (6 bases). The CDR3 spans 15 residues. V lost 3 bases and J 3 bases, leaving 14 bases between the germline ends. Looked up from germline, CDR1 is SGHRS and CDR2 is YFSETQ. CDR3 residues: CASSSLATQTDTQYF. CDR3 in DNA: TGCGCCAGCAGCTCACTAGCCACTCAGACAGATACGCAGTATTTT.

The chain recombines TRBV28 with TRBJ1-1; D possibly corresponds to TRBD1 (6 bases). CDR3 length: 14 amino acids. Trimming took 3 bases from V and 6 from J, leaving 14 bases between them. The germline V gene has CDR1 MDHEN and CDR2 SYDVKM. Here the CDR3 reads CASSLAPEGAEAFF. The CDR3 DNA is TGTGCCAGCAGTTTGGCCCCAGAGGGGGCTGAAGCTTTCTTT.

The rearrangement links TRBV7-9 to TRBJ2-2; D gene unclear. CDR3 length: 14 amino acids. Between the trimmed V and J ends, which lost 5 bases and 7 bases, there was a span of 14 bases. In germline, CDR1 is SEHNR, CDR2 FQNEAQ (reference sequence). CDR3: CASSPDVSIGELFF. As DNA, the CDR3 is TGTGCCAGCAGCCCGGATGTCAGCATCGGGGAGCTGTTTTTT.